This T cell receptor beta chain was profiled in a study of graft-versus-host responses after intestinal transplantation. The overall study: Multivisceral, liver-intestinal, or isolated intestinal grafts were transplanted into recipients. Once they had received anti-thymocyte globulin induction, all recipients took tacrolimus and steroids for two to three years.

About this clone itself: Its antigen is still unknown.

Data came from immunoSEQ multiplex PCR; TCRdb stores just in-frame clones and leaves some out. The sample records more than 65,000 clones, around 93% being singletons. The CDR3 has 12 residues. Trimming shortened V by 3 bases and J by 5 bases, and 7 bases separated the two germline ends. Germline assignment: CDR1 SEHNR and CDR2 FQNEAQ (reference sequence). Study observations and caveats: Allograft graft-versus-host to host-versus-graft clonal ratios ran high in patients with graft-donor T cell macrochimerism.

The source of this sequence is a human donor who was the organ donor for an intestinal transplant. This chain uses TRBV7-9 with TRBJ1-1, with D tentatively TRBD1 (5 bases). The material sequenced was unstimulated CD8+ T cells sorted from spleen or lymph node cells, taken before transplant. The CDR3 is CASSLGETEAFF. CDR3 DNA sequence: TGTGCCAGCAGCTTGGGGGAAACTGAAGCTTTCTTT.